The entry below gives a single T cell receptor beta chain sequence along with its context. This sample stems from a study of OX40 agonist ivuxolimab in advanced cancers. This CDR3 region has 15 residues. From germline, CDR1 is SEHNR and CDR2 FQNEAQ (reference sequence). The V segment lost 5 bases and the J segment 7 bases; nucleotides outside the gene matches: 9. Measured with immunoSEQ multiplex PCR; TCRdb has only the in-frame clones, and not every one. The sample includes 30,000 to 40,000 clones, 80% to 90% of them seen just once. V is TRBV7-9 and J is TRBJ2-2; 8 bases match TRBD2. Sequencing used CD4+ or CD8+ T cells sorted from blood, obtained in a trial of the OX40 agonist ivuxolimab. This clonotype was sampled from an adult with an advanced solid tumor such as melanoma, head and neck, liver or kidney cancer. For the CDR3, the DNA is TGTGCCAGCAGCCGACTAGCGAGAGGTGGCGGGGAGCTGTTTTTT. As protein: CASSRLARGGGELFF.